These 8 T cell receptor beta chains were sequenced from one sample in a study of human T cells and chemical hapten exposure. MiXCR, applied by TCRdb to the RACE reads, yields one record per CDR3 protein. Of about 98,000 distinct CDR3 sequences listed, 10% to 13% are singletons. Time point reported: pre-sensitization, week 0. Treatment here: therapeutic diphenylcyclopropenone sensitization with weekly scalp DPC. The source was whole blood, collected in connection with sensitization to the hapten diphenylcyclopropenone (DPC). All receptors derive from a woman aged 55-69 years with alopecia areata. Some clones in this sample may be carry-over from other donors' samples.

In its sample, this clonotype was seen many times. The chain joins TRBV7-8 to TRBJ1-1, with 10 bases aligning to TRBD1. V lost 2 bases and J lost 4; bases outside the gene matches: 10. This CDR3 is built from 17 residues. Looked up from germline, CDR1 is SGHVS and CDR2 is FQNEAQ. In nucleotides, the CDR3 is TGTGCCAGCAGCTTAAGCAGACAGGGGGCCTGGGGCACTGAAGCTTTCTTT. It yields the protein CASSLSRQGAWGTEAFF.

This clonotype was picked up a small number of times. The CDR3 region is CASSTSGGAYNEQFF. The DNA of the CDR3 is TGCGCCAGCAGCACAAGCGGGGGGGCGTACAATGAGCAGTTCTTC. The chain recombines TRBV5-1 with TRBJ2-1; 10 bases agree with TRBD2. The CDR3 has 15 amino acids. CDR1 is SGHRS and CDR2 is YFSETQ in the germline V gene. V was pared by 4 bases and J by 4 bases, with 5 bases of the junction left unmatched.

In its sample, this clonotype was seen a few times. The chain carries TRBV2 and TRBJ2-1, with D maybe TRBD2 (7 bases). Trimming removed 9 bases from V and 0 bases from J, with 12 bases in between. Looked up from germline, CDR1 is SNHLY and CDR2 is FYNNEI. The CDR3 has 14 residues. The CDR3 is CARGGTTSYNEQFF. The CDR3 DNA reads TGTGCCAGAGGGGGGACTACCTCCTACAATGAGCAGTTCTTC. Filled out from reference TRBV2 and TRBJ2-1, the complete variable domain reads EPEVTQTPSHQVTQMGQEVILRCVPISNHLYFYWYRQILGQKVEFLVSFYNNEISEKSEIFDDQFSVERPDGSNFTLKIRSTKLEDSAMYFCARGGTTSYNEQFFGPGTRLTVL.

The chain couples TRBV12-3 or TRBV12-4 to TRBJ1-2; no reliable D call. V lost 2 bases and J 6 bases, leaving 10 bases between the germline ends. This CDR3 is 13 amino acids long. The CDR3 spells CASSLTAPNGYTF. The CDR3, as DNA: TGTGCCAGCAGTTTAACAGCACCAAATGGCTACACCTTC.

This clonotype occurred many times. The chain uses TRBV27 and TRBJ2-1; D gene unclear. The length of the CDR3 is 15 residues. V dropped 6 bases and J dropped 0 bases, with 12 bases sitting between them. Germline V lookup: CDR1 MNHEY, CDR2 SMNVEV (reference sequence). The DNA of the CDR3 is TGTGCCAGCAGGCACGGGTCGAGCTCCTACAATGAGCAGTTCTTC. Amino acid sequence: CASRHGSSSYNEQFF.

This clonotype was observed a single time. This sequence may be a read error, since a much larger clone differs from it by one base. The chain links TRBV4-1 to TRBJ2-7; 8 positions match TRBD1. The germline V gene has CDR1 MGHRA and CDR2 YSYEKL. The junction had 8 bases not matched to a gene; V was cut back by 4 bases and J by 6 bases. This CDR3 region has 14 residues. CDR3 sequence reads: CASSRGQGNCEQYF. In DNA, the CDR3 is TGCGCCAGCAGCCGAGGACAGGGAAACTGCGAGCAGTACTTC.

The J gene is TRBJ2-1, the V gene TRBV12-3 or TRBV12-4; no firm D call. The length of the CDR3 is 14 residues. V was pared by 3 bases and J by 7 bases, with 13 bases between. CDR3 nucleotide sequence: TGTGCCAGCAGTTTCTCCTTTAATAGGAATGAGCAGTTCTTC. Its protein product is CASSFSFNRNEQFF.

This clonotype was found many times. The genes are TRBV6-6 and TRBJ1-5; D not certain. The CDR3 is 14 amino acids. V was cut by 6 bases and J by 5 bases, with 14 bases left in between. Germline CDR1 MNHNY, CDR2 SVGAGI (reference sequence). The CDR3 spells CASSPGQRYQPQHF. In nucleotides, the CDR3 is TGTGCCAGCAGCCCCGGGCAGCGATATCAGCCCCAGCATTTT.